This is a list of T cell receptor beta chains from one sample in a study of T cells in Graves' hyperthyroidism and ophthalmopathy. TCRdb reprocessed the multiplex PCR reads with MiXCR, giving one entry per CDR3 protein. This sample carries around 620,000 distinct CDR3 sequences, about 17% of them seen once, and the ten largest clones take around 4%. The sequenced material came from blood. The receptors come from a woman aged 25 to 45 with Graves' hyperthyroidism. Each CDR3 is given with its conserved first and last residue. Fields, in order: clone size, J gene, D gene, V gene, CDR3 DNA, CDR3 protein. A D gene is named only where the DNA matches it firmly. Rows give clone size only sometimes, using once, few, many, or a class for an expanded clone.

few TRBJ2-7 TRBD1 TRBV29-1 TGCAGCACCGGGACAGGGGGAAAAGAGCAGTACTTC CSTGTGGKEQYF
- TRBJ1-1 TRBD1 TRBV7-9 TGTGCCAGCAGTTCGCCCGGACAGGGGTGGGCTTTCTTT CASSSPGQGWAFF
many TRBJ1-2 - TRBV5-5 TGTGCCAGCAGCTTCAGGGCGGCCCCCTACTATGGCTACACCTTC CASSFRAAPYYGYTF
many TRBJ1-1 - TRBV20-1 TGCAGTGCTAGAGCAGACAGCATGAACACTGAAGCTTTCTTT CSARADSMNTEAFF
few TRBJ2-5 TRBD1 TRBV5-1 TGCGCCAGCAGCTTGGCCCCGGGACAGGGTAGTGGGACCCAGTACTTC CASSLAPGQGSGTQYF
once TRBJ1-3 TRBD1 TRBV6-8 TGTGCCAGCAGCGAGGGACAGATCTCTGCAAACACCATATATTTT CASSEGQISANTIYF
many TRBJ1-4 - TRBV15 TGTGCCACCAGCAGAGAGGGACGGTCTAATGAAAAACTGTTTTTT CATSREGRSNEKLFF
few TRBJ2-7 TRBD2 TRBV20-1 TGCAGTGCTAGCTGGGGATCCGGGACTAGTTCCTACGAGCAGTACTTC CSASWGSGTSSYEQYF
many TRBJ2-2 TRBD2 TRBV13 TGTGCCAGCAGCCGGCTAGCGGGACATAGGGGCGGGGAGCTGTTTTTT CASSRLAGHRGGELFF
many TRBJ1-5 - TRBV28 TGTGCCAGCAGGTTCGGACGGCCCCTCCATCAGCCCCAGCATTTT CASRFGRPLHQPQHF
many TRBJ2-3 - TRBV28 TGTGCCAGCAGTTTTCCCAGGGGCAGCACAGATACGCAGTATTTT CASSFPRGSTDTQYF
many TRBJ2-7 - TRBV29-1 TGCAGCGTCAAGGGACGGCAGGGGACCCACGAGCAGTACTTC CSVKGRQGTHEQYF
- TRBJ1-4 - TRBV9 TGTGCCAGCAGCGCAACCACTGGGGGTAGAGGAAAACTGTTTTTT CASSATTGGRGKLFF
many TRBJ1-1 - TRBV6-1 TGTGCCACCAAGCCGACGGGGGCCACTGAAGCTTTCTTT CATKPTGATEAFF
many TRBJ1-2 - TRBV30 TGTGCCTGGATAGAGGTCTCCTATGGCTACACCTTC CAWIEVSYGYTF
many TRBJ2-7 - TRBV2 TGTGCCAGCAGTTCCCGAGGGGGCTACGAGCAGTACTTC CASSSRGGYEQYF
many TRBJ1-2 TRBD1 TRBV2 TGTGCCAGCACGAGGGACAGGGAACTAGGCTATGGCTACACCTTC CASTRDRELGYGYTF
few TRBJ1-1 - TRBV12-3/TRBV12-4 TGTGCCAGCAAGGTGTCCGGGAGTGAAGCTTTCTTT CASKVSGSEAFF
- TRBJ2-6 TRBD1 TRBV3-1 TGTGCCAGCAGCCAAGATGGGAGACAGGGGCGCCCCTCTGGGGCCAACGTCCTGACTTTC CASSQDGRQGRPSGANVLTF
- TRBJ2-7 TRBD2 TRBV12-3/TRBV12-4 TGTGCCAGCAGTTTGGCAAGACTAGCGGATAATTCCTACGAGCAGTACTTC CASSLARLADNSYEQYF
- TRBJ2-7 - TRBV9 TGTGCCAGCAGCGCCAGGGGGGGGAGATCGACCTACGAGCAGTACTTC CASSARGGRSTYEQYF
many TRBJ2-7 - TRBV7-6 TGTGCCAGCAGCTTAGTCGGTGGACTACCCCTCTACGAGCAGTACTTC CASSLVGGLPLYEQYF
once TRBJ2-7 - TRBV15 TGTGCCACCAGCAGAGATGTCCTCGCCGAGCAGTACTTC CATSRDVLAEQYF
many TRBJ2-1 - TRBV5-1 TGCGCCAGCAGCCTCATCGCATCAACTAGCCTGACGGCTGAGCAGTTCTTC CASSLIASTSLTAEQFF
- TRBJ2-7 - TRBV19 TGTGCCAGCGCACCAGCGGGCGGGTCAGCCTACGAGCAGTACTTC CASAPAGGSAYEQYF
- TRBJ1-3 - TRBV29-1 TGCAGCGTTGAAGATCGAGGGCCGGGAGGAAACACCATATATTTT CSVEDRGPGGNTIYF